The TCR beta chain under discussion was sequenced for a study of T-cell memory formation after mild COVID-19. TCR alpha and TCR beta cDNA libraries carrying sample barcodes and UMIs were produced by 5'RACE using constant-segment primers. TCRdb re-called the 5' RACE reads through MiXCR, storing one row per CDR3 protein. Among 100,000 to 150,000 distinct CDR3 sequences listed, about 6% were seen once. Whole-study results and caveats: Of the contracting clones, CD4+ ones lay mainly in CM and EM, and CD8+ ones in EMRA.

CDR1 is DFQATT and CDR2 is SNEGSKA in the germline V gene (reference sequence). The germline V and J ends were trimmed by 1 base and 0 bases, with 8 bases remaining between them. The CDR3 is made up of 14 amino acids. This clonotype was counted many times. The antigen remains undetermined. Sequencing was done on a sample of PBMCs or a T cell subset sorted from them (not recorded which). The gene calls are TRBV20-1 and TRBJ2-3; D ambiguous. The receptor's source is an adult woman who had mild COVID-19 (a few samples of this study predate the infection). Cell type and time point are not known. The CDR3 region is CSARGPTSTDTQYF. The CDR3 nucleotides are TGCAGTGCTAGAGGCCCGACTAGCACAGATACGCAGTATTTT.